One and the same sample provided the 9 T cell receptor beta chains below, sequenced in a study of blood T cell repertoires in COVID-19. TCRdb's copy holds only in-frame clones and misses some; the assay was immunoSEQ multiplex PCR. The sample shows about 260,000 clones, about 90% of them seen only once. The sample comprised PBMCs or T cells enriched from blood (not recorded which). Receptors originate from a man in his fifties who had been exposed to COVID-19.

The chain joins TRBV21-1 to TRBJ1-2. TRBV21-1 is a recognized pseudogene. The CDR3 is made up of 13 amino acids. CDR3 bases: TGTGCCAGCAGCAAAGAGCACAACTATGGCTACACCTTC. It specifies CASSKEHNYGYTF.

This rearrangement joins TRBV12-5 to TRBJ2-1; D not resolved. The CDR3 totals 15 residues. Trimming stripped 1 base from V and 0 bases from J, with 7 bases between. Per the germline V gene, CDR1 is LGHNT and CDR2 is FRNRAP. The CDR3: CASGLDRSSYNEQFF. The CDR3 coding sequence is TGTGCTAGTGGTTTGGACAGAAGCTCCTACAATGAGCAGTTCTTC.

The chain employs TRBV5-1 and TRBJ2-7; 9 bases fit TRBD1. V dropped 4 bases and J dropped 3; count of bases not matched to a gene: 8. The CDR3 is 15 residues long. Germline values: CDR1 SGHRS, CDR2 YFSETQ. CDR3 in DNA: TGCGCCAGCAGCATACGACAGGGGGACCGCTACGAGCAGTACTTC. Protein product: CASSIRQGDRYEQYF.

The V and J genes are TRBV5-6 and TRBJ1-4; D is unclear. The CDR3 covers 11 residues. Germline assignment: CDR1 SGHDT and CDR2 YYEEEE. V dropped 2 bases and J dropped 8 bases, with 4 bases sitting between them. CDR3 DNA: TGTGCCAGCAGCTTCCGGGAAAAACTGTTTTTT. Translation gives CASSFREKLFF.

J is TRBJ1-3 and V is TRBV18; TRBD1 is a possible D gene (6 bases). Germline CDR1 reads KGHSH; CDR2 reads LQKENI. Trimming shortened V by 3 bases and J by 1 base, and 13 bases separated the two germline ends. The CDR3 extends over 16 amino acids. This CDR3 is CASSPQLTGSGNTIYF. The CDR3 DNA follows: TGTGCCAGCTCACCTCAACTCACAGGGTCTGGAAACACCATATATTTT.

The chain combines TRBV5-1 with TRBJ2-7; D is unresolved. CDR1 is SGHRS, CDR2 YFSETQ, per germline. V dropped 0 bases and J dropped 3 bases, with 10 bases sitting between them. This CDR3 has 14 amino acids. As DNA, the CDR3 is TGCGCCAGCAGCTTGGGGCCCAATTACTACGAGCAGTACGTC. This sequence encodes CASSLGPNYYEQYV.

V usage is TRBV6-5 and J usage is TRBJ1-2; 9 nucleotides line up with TRBD1. Trimming cost V 2 bases and J 3 bases; bases outside gene matches: 4. CDR3 length equals 15 residues. Germline V gene sequence: CDR1 MNHEY, CDR2 SVGAGI. The CDR3 sequence: CASSYPGQGHYGYTF. The DNA of the CDR3 is TGTGCCAGCAGTTACCCGGGACAGGGCCACTATGGCTACACCTTC.

The chain employs TRBV4-2 and TRBJ2-7, with 11 positions matching TRBD2. The CDR3 covers 17 residues. Per germline, CDR1 LGHNA and CDR2 YNFKEQ. Unmatched junction bases numbered 8, after V lost 0 bases and J lost 4 bases. This CDR3 is CASSQEPWLAGGYEQYF. In DNA, the CDR3 is TGTGCCAGCAGCCAAGAACCCTGGCTAGCGGGGGGTTACGAGCAGTACTTC.

The chain links TRBV5-1 to TRBJ1-1; D not certain. V gave up 7 bases and J gave up 1 base, with 11 bases separating them. Germline V gene data show CDR1 as SGHRS and CDR2 as YFSETQ. The CDR3 totals 13 residues. The CDR3 nucleotides are TGCGCCAGCTTCGACTTTCAGAACACTGAAGCTTTCTTT. This sequence encodes CASFDFQNTEAFF.